This T cell receptor beta chain was documented in a study of T cell responses to AZD1222 COVID-19 vaccine. Libraries were prepared by immunoSEQ multiplex PCR; TCRdb keeps only in-frame clonotypes and omits some of them. The sample includes about 110,000 clones, about 90% of them seen just once. Overall study findings and caveats: The sample set comprised mostly white British donors with more females, and clonal diversity was possibly underestimated. Variant regions that are unmutated are reportedly the target of nearly half of spike-specific TCRs. Mapped onto spike, vaccine-associated CD4 TCRs spanned it and were dominant at 160-218 and 743-854.

This CDR3 spans 15 amino acids. Per the germline V gene, CDR1 is MNHEY and CDR2 is SVGAGI. With 8 bases clipped from V and 4 bases from J, the junction kept 12 bases outside the gene matches. Details on this clone: Its antigen is not known.

The sample in question was peripheral blood, obtained on day 0 of AZD1222 vaccination. V and J are TRBV6-5 and TRBJ2-7; 9 bases are shared with TRBD2. This TCR came from an adult in good health. CDR3 amino acids: CASARGREGLYEQYF. The CDR3 DNA sequence: TGTGCCAGCGCCCGCGGGAGGGAGGGCTTATACGAGCAGTACTTC.